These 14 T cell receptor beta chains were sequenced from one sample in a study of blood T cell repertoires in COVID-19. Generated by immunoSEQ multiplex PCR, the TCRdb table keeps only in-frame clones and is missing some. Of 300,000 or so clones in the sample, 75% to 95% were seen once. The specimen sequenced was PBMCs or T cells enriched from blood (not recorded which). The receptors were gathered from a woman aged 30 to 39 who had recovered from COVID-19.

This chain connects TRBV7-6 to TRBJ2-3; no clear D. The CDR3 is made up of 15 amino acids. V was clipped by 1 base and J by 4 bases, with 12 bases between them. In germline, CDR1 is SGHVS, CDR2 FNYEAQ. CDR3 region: CASSLGSAIADTQYF. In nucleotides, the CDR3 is TGTGCCAGCAGCTTAGGATCAGCGATCGCAGATACGCAGTATTTT.

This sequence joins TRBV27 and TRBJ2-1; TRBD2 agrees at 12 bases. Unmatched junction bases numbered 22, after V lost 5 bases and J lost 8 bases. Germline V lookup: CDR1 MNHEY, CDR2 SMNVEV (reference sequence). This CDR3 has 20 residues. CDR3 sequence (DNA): TGTGCCAGCAGTGACGGGGGACAGGGAACTAGCGGGAGGTTCAGCGATGAGCAGTTCTTC. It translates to CASSDGGQGTSGRFSDEQFF.

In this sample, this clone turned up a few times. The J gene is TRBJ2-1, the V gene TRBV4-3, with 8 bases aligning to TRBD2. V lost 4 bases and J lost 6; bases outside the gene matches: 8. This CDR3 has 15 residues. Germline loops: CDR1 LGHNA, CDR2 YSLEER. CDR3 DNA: TGCGCCAGCAGCCCGATTCTCGGGAGGGCCAATGAGCAGTTCTTC. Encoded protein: CASSPILGRANEQFF.

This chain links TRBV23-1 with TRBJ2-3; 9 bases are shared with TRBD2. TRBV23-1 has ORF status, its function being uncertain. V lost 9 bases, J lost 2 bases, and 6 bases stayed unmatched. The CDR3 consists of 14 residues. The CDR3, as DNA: TGCGCCAGTAAGACTAGCGGTTTCACAGATACGCAGTATTTT. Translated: CASKTSGFTDTQYF.

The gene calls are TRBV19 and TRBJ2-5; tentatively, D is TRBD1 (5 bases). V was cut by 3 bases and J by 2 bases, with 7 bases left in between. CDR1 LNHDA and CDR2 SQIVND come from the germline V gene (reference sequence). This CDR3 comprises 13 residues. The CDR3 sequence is CASSIRQQETQYF. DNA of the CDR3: TGTGCCAGTAGTATTAGACAGCAAGAGACCCAGTACTTC.

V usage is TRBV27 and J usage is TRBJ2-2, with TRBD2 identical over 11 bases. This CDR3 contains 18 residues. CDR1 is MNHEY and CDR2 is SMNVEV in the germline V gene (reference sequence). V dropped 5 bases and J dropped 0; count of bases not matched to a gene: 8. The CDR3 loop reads CASSPRLAGRSNTGELFF. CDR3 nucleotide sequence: TGTGCCAGCAGTCCCCGACTAGCGGGGCGATCGAACACCGGGGAGCTGTTTTTT.

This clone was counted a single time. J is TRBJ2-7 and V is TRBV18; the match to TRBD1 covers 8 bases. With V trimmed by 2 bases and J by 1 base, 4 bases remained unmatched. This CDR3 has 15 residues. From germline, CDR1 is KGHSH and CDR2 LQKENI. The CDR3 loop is CASSPGTGMSYEQYF. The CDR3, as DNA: TGTGCCAGCTCACCAGGGACAGGAATGTCCTACGAGCAGTACTTC.

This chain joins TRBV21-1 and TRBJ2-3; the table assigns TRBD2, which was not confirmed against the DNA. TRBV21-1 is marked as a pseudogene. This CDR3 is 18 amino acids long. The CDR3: CASDQTSGNFTSTDTQYF. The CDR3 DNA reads TGTGCCAGCGATCAGACTAGCGGGAATTTTACTAGCACAGATACGCAGTATTTT.

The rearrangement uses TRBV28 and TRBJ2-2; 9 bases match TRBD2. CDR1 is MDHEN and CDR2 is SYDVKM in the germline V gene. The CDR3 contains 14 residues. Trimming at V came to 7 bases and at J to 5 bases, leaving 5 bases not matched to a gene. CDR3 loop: CASIAGGQTGELFF. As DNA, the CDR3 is TGTGCCAGCATTGCGGGAGGGCAAACCGGGGAGCTGTTTTTT. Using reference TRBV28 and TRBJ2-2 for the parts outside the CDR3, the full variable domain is DVKVTQSSRYLVKRTGEKVFLECVQDMDHENMFWYRQDPGLGLRLIYFSYDVKMKEKGDIPEGYSVSREKKERFSLILESASTNQTSMYLCASIAGGQTGELFFGEGSRLTVL.

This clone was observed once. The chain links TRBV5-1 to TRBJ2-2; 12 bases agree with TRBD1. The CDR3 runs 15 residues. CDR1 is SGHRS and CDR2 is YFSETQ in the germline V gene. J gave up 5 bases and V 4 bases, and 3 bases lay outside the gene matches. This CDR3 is CASSRDRGHTGELFF. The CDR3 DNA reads TGCGCCAGCAGCCGGGACAGGGGGCATACCGGGGAGCTGTTTTTT. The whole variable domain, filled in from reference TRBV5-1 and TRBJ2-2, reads KAGVTQTPRYLIKTRGQQVTLSCSPISGHRSVSWYQQTPGQGLQFLFEYFSETQRNKGNFPGRFSGRQFSNSRSEMNVSTLELGDSALYLCASSRDRGHTGELFFGEGSRLTVL.

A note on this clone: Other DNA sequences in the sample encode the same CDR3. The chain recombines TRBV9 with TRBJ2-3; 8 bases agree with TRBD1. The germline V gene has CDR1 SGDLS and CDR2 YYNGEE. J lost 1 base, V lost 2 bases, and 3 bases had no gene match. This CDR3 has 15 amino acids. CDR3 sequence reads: CASSVSGGGTDTQYF. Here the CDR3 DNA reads TGTGCCAGCAGCGTTTCAGGGGGCGGCACAGATACGCAGTATTTT.

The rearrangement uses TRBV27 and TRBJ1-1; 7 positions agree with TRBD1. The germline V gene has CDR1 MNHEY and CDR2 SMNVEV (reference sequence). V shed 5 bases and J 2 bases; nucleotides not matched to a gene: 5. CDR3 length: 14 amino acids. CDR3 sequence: CASSRGQFNTEAFF. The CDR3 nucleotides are TGTGCCAGCAGTAGGGGACAGTTTAACACTGAAGCTTTCTTT.

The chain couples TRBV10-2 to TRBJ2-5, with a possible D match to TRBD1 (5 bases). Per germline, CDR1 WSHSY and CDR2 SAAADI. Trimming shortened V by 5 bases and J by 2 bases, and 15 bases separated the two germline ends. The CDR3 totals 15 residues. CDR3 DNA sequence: TGCGCCAGCAGTCGCCCAGGACAAACGCAAGAGACCCAGTACTTC. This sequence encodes CASSRPGQTQETQYF.

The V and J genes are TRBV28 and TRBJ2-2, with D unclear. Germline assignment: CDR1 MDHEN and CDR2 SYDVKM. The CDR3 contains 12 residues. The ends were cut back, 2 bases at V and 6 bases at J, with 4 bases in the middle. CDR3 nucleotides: TGTGCCAGCAGTTTACTAGCCGGGGAGCTGTTTTTT. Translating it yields CASSLLAGELFF.